Below, 31 T cell receptor beta chains from the same sample are listed, as sequenced in a study of T cell repertoires in cytomegalovirus infection. In TCRdb, the reads were re-called with MiXCR into one record per CDR3 protein. The sample has 630,000 or so distinct CDR3 sequences, approximately 24% seen once. The sequenced material came from CD8+ T cells from PBMCs. All receptors derive from a human donor in good health (CMV status not recorded). Some clones in this sample may be carry-over from other donors' samples.

This clonotype has a handful of counts. The chain carries TRBV13 and TRBJ2-7, with 7 bases fitting TRBD1. V trimming: 2 bases; J trimming: 5 bases; junction bases outside the gene matches: 3. Germline values: CDR1 PRHDT, CDR2 FYEKMQ (reference sequence). There are 13 residues in the CDR3. CDR3 nucleotides: TGTGCCAGCAGCTTAAAGACAGGGAACGAGCAGTACGTC. Translation gives CASSLKTGNEQYV.

A remark on this clonotype: A much bigger clone sits one base away, suggesting this may be a read error. The chain is built from TRBV7-2 and TRBJ1-4; no definite D call. The ends were cut back, 6 bases at V and 8 bases at J, with 13 bases in the middle. Germline CDR1 and CDR2: SGHTA and FQGNSA. This CDR3 spans 13 amino acids. The CDR3 nucleotides read TGTGCCAGCAGGTTTTCAGGAGGGGAAAAACTGTTTTTT. Translating gives CASRFSGGEKLFF.

V is TRBV7-3 and J is TRBJ2-5; the D is unclear. With 1 base removed from V and 5 bases from J, the gap between germline ends came to 14 bases. Germline V gives CDR1 SGHTA, CDR2 FQGTGA. This CDR3 is 15 amino acids long. The CDR3 loop reads CASSLRVGYGETQYF. The CDR3 DNA sequence: TGTGCCAGCAGCTTAAGGGTGGGGTACGGGGAGACCCAGTACTTC. Supplemented by reference TRBV7-3 and TRBJ2-5, the full variable domain reads GAGVSQTPSNKVTEKGKYVELRCDPISGHTALYWYRQSLGQGPEFLIYFQGTGAADDSGLPNDRFFAVRPEGSVSTLKIQRTERGDSAVYLCASSLRVGYGETQYFGPGTRLLVL.

This clonotype was seen only a few times. The chain carries TRBV28 and TRBJ1-5, with 7 positions matching TRBD1. The V gene's germline CDR1 is MDHEN and CDR2 SYDVKM. Trimming removed 3 bases from V and 2 bases from J; junction bases left unmatched: 7. The CDR3 has 16 amino acids. In DNA form, the CDR3 reads TGTGCCAGCAGTTTTCGTCTGGGACAGCGCAATCAGCCCCAGCATTTT. As protein: CASSFRLGQRNQPQHF.

The rearrangement joins TRBV28 to TRBJ2-5, with TRBD2 as a possible D gene (5 bases). Germline CDR1 and CDR2: MDHEN and SYDVKM. Trimming took off 5 bases at V and 3 bases at J, with 13 bases between the two ends. The CDR3 has 14 residues. The CDR3 sequence is CASSPVREEETQYF. In DNA form, the CDR3 reads TGTGCCAGCAGTCCTGTCCGGGAAGAAGAGACCCAGTACTTC.

This rearrangement joins TRBV20-1 to TRBJ2-7, with 9 bases lining up with TRBD1. CDR1 is DFQATT and CDR2 is SNEGSKA in the germline V gene (reference sequence). The J segment lost 3 bases and the V segment lost 2 bases, leaving 8 bases of the junction unmatched. The CDR3 has 15 amino acids. As DNA, the CDR3 is TGCAGTGCTAGACCCCTGACAGGGGGGAGCTACGAGCAGTACTTC. The encoded protein is CSARPLTGGSYEQYF.

This clonotype was picked up a small number of times. The genes are TRBV6-8 and TRBJ2-1; possible D gene TRBD2, 6 bases. V lost 6 bases and J 8 bases, leaving 14 bases between the germline ends. The CDR3 totals 13 residues. Per the germline V gene, CDR1 is MNHGY and CDR2 is SAAAGT. In DNA, the CDR3 is TGTGCCAGCAGCCTTCTAGCGTGGGATGAGCAGTTCTTC. Its protein product is CASSLLAWDEQFF.

CDR3: CASSSDRVVTGELFF. The CDR3 DNA reads as TGTGCCAGCAGCTCGGACAGGGTAGTGACCGGGGAGCTGTTTTTT. The chain couples TRBV7-8 to TRBJ2-2, with 8 bases that match TRBD1. The CDR3 covers 15 residues. The germline V gene has CDR1 SGHVS and CDR2 FQNEAQ. The ends lost 4 bases at V and 5 bases at J; junction bases unmatched: 6.

Comment on this clonotype: A read error may produce the germline difference seen at one junction end. This sequence joins TRBV7-3 and TRBJ2-2; D remains ambiguous. Looked up from germline, CDR1 is SGHTA and CDR2 is FQGTGA. The CDR3 sequence is 12 residues long. DNA for the CDR3: TGTACCAGCAGCTTCCGGGCCGGGGAGCTGTTTTTT. Its protein is CTSSFRAGELFF.

In its sample, this clonotype was seen many times. This chain links TRBV6-5 with TRBJ2-2; no clear D gene. Germline assignment: CDR1 MNHEY and CDR2 SVGAGI. The germline V and J ends were trimmed by 0 bases and 6 bases, with 11 bases remaining between them. The CDR3 spans 15 residues. The CDR3 DNA is TGTGCCAGCAGTTACTCGACGGTCGGTGCCGGGGAGCTGTTTTTT. Translating gives CASSYSTVGAGELFF.

This clonotype was seen only a few times. The rearrangement joins TRBV6-2 or TRBV6-3 to TRBJ1-1; possibly TRBD1 for D (5 bases). Germline V gene lookup returns CDR1 MNHEY and CDR2 SVGEGT. Between the trimmed V and J ends, which lost 0 bases and 5 bases, there was a span of 13 bases. This CDR3 comprises 15 residues. CDR3 sequence: CASSYSEGVMTEAFF. The CDR3 nucleotides are TGTGCCAGCAGTTACTCGGAAGGGGTAATGACTGAAGCTTTCTTT.

In its sample, this clonotype was seen many times. V and J are TRBV7-9 and TRBJ2-7; possible D gene TRBD2, 6 bases. V was trimmed by 1 base and J by 0 bases, leaving 10 bases between them. The CDR3 loop spans 15 amino acids. The V gene's germline CDR1 is SEHNR and CDR2 FQNEAQ (reference sequence). CDR3 sequence reads: CASSLVAGNSYEQYF. CDR3 bases: TGTGCCAGCAGCTTAGTGGCGGGAAACTCCTACGAGCAGTACTTC.

The chain carries TRBV28 and TRBJ2-7; D may be TRBD2 (6 bases). This CDR3 is 19 amino acids long. Germline V gene lookup returns CDR1 MDHEN and CDR2 SYDVKM. Trimming removed 2 bases from V and 0 bases from J, with 23 bases in between. This chain's CDR3 is CASSLRGMMRGNSSYEQYV. CDR3 in DNA: TGTGCCAGCAGTTTACGGGGGATGATGCGGGGAAATAGCTCCTACGAGCAGTACGTC.

Ten or more counts support this clonotype. The chain couples TRBV4-1 to TRBJ2-1; D remains ambiguous. The germline gives CDR1 MGHRA, CDR2 YSYEKL. CDR3 length equals 16 residues. Trimming left V 1 base short and J 0 bases short, with 10 bases between. The CDR3 protein is CASSQGLASSYNEQFF. The CDR3, as DNA: TGCGCCAGCAGCCAAGGACTTGCAAGCTCCTACAATGAGCAGTTCTTC.

This clonotype was detected only a few times. The rearrangement joins TRBV14 to TRBJ2-5, with D perhaps TRBD2 (6 bases). The germline V and J ends were trimmed by 0 bases and 3 bases, with 17 bases remaining between them. Germline values: CDR1 SGHDN, CDR2 FVKESK. The CDR3 is made up of 17 amino acids. CDR3 in amino acids: CASSQDLLAGLEETQYF. The CDR3 DNA reads TGTGCCAGCAGCCAAGATCTTTTGGCGGGATTAGAAGAGACCCAGTACTTC. The entire variable domain, with the rest obtained from reference TRBV14 and TRBJ2-5, is as follows: EAGVTQFPSHSVIEKGQTVTLRCDPISGHDNLYWYRRVMGKEIKFLLHFVKESKQDESGMPNNRFLAERTGGTYSTLKVQPAELEDSGVYFCASSQDLLAGLEETQYFGPGTRLLVL.

This clonotype has more than one count but fewer than ten. This chain links TRBV27 with TRBJ1-5, with D tentatively TRBD1 (5 bases). Germline CDR1 is MNHEY and CDR2 is SMNVEV (reference sequence). V gave up 2 bases and J gave up 0 bases, with 11 bases separating them. The length of the CDR3 is 16 residues. Written as DNA, the CDR3 is TGTGCCAGCAGTTTAAATCAGGGCGATAGCAATCAGCCCCAGCATTTT. Residues: CASSLNQGDSNQPQHF.

This clonotype showed up just a few times. The rearrangement links TRBV18 to TRBJ1-1, with 8 bases that match TRBD1. The ends lost 0 bases at V and 4 bases at J; junction bases unmatched: 10. The CDR3 length is 17 residues. Germline V gene data show CDR1 as KGHSH and CDR2 as LQKENI. The CDR3 sequence: CASSPPWTGLLGTEAFF. The CDR3, as DNA: TGTGCCAGCTCACCACCATGGACAGGGCTTCTGGGCACTGAAGCTTTCTTT.

On this clonotype itself: Germline and junction disagree at one end, which may indicate a read error. The J gene is TRBJ2-1, the V gene TRBV25-1, with a possible D match to TRBD2 (5 bases). CDR3 length: 12 residues. Germline values: CDR1 MGHDK, CDR2 SYGVNS. CDR3 coding DNA: TGTGTCAGCAGTGACGGAGGCAATGAGCAGTTCTTC. Its protein is CVSSDGGNEQFF.

This clonotype was picked up a small number of times. The gene calls are TRBV25-1 and TRBJ1-6, with D maybe TRBD1 (6 bases). The V and J ends lost 2 bases and 7 bases respectively, with 15 bases between them. The CDR3 has 16 amino acids. From germline, CDR1 is MGHDK and CDR2 SYGVNS. Here the CDR3 DNA reads TGTGCCAGCAGTGAAAGGGGGACGGGGGTAAATTCACCCCTCCACTTT. It yields the protein CASSERGTGVNSPLHF. The whole variable domain, filled in from reference TRBV25-1 and TRBJ1-6, reads EADIYQTPRYLVIGTGKKITLECSQTMGHDKMYWYQQDPGMELHLIHYSYGVNSTEKGDLSSESTVSRIRTEHFPLTLESARPSHTSQYLCASSERGTGVNSPLHFGNGTRLTVT.

In this sample, this clonotype turned up a few times. This rearrangement joins TRBV19 to TRBJ2-6; D is unclear. The CDR3 sequence is 14 residues long. V lost 10 bases and J 4 bases, leaving 14 bases between the germline ends. The V gene's germline CDR1 is LNHDA and CDR2 SQIVND (reference sequence). This CDR3 reads CATKSGVGANVLTF. The DNA of the CDR3 is TGTGCCACCAAATCTGGGGTCGGGGCCAACGTCCTGACTTTC.

In this sample, this clonotype turned up a few times. The gene calls are TRBV7-6 and TRBJ2-7; either TRBD1 or TRBD2 may supply D (6 bases each). V was trimmed by 3 bases and J by 5 bases, leaving 14 bases between them. The CDR3 is 14 amino acids. CDR1 is SGHVS, CDR2 FNYEAQ, per germline. CDR3 protein: CASSFRGARDEQYV. CDR3 nucleotide sequence: TGTGCCAGCAGCTTTAGGGGGGCTCGGGACGAGCAGTACGTC.

This chain joins TRBV6-2 or TRBV6-3 and TRBJ1-1; D unclear. The V end lost 3 bases, the J end lost 5 bases, and 10 bases lay between the germline ends. The CDR3 is 13 residues long. Germline V gives CDR1 MNHEY, CDR2 SVGEGT. For the CDR3, the DNA is TGTGCCAGCAGTTATGCCTTAACAACTGAAGCTTTCTTT. This encodes CASSYALTTEAFF.

The chain is built from TRBV12-3 or TRBV12-4 and TRBJ2-7; 9 bases map to TRBD1. V lost 5 bases and J lost 5; bases outside the gene matches: 10. The CDR3 spans 15 residues. This CDR3 reads CASSRSGTGLHEQYF. The CDR3 DNA follows: TGTGCCAGCAGTCGATCCGGGACAGGGTTACACGAGCAGTACTTC.

This clonotype has at least ten counts. This CDR3 is CASSSGQLFSYEQYF. CDR3 bases: TGTGCCAGCAGCTCCGGACAGCTTTTTTCCTACGAGCAGTACTTC. The chain carries TRBV7-9 and TRBJ2-7; D possibly corresponds to TRBD1 (6 bases). In germline, CDR1 is SEHNR, CDR2 FQNEAQ (reference sequence). This CDR3 spans 15 amino acids. The germline V and J ends were trimmed by 4 bases and 1 base, with 14 bases remaining between them.

This clonotype was recorded a few times. The CDR3 nucleotides are TGTGCCAGCAGCTTAATAGGCCGGGAGCTGTTTTTT. Translation: CASSLIGRELFF. V usage is TRBV11-1 and J usage is TRBJ2-2; D not resolved. CDR1 and CDR2 from the germline V gene are SGHAT and FQDESV (reference sequence). This CDR3 spans 12 amino acids. V was pared by 2 bases and J by 9 bases, with 7 bases between.

V gene TRBV6-6 combines with J gene TRBJ1-2; tentative D call: TRBD1 (6 bases). CDR1 is MNHNY and CDR2 is SVGAGI in the germline V gene (reference sequence). This CDR3 spans 15 amino acids. V lost 2 bases and J lost 8, with 18 bases in between. The CDR3 nucleotides read TGTGCCAGCAGTTACGGGGCAGGGGCTCCTACAGGCTACACCTTC. Translated, it gives CASSYGAGAPTGYTF.

The chain is built from TRBV15 and TRBJ1-1, with D perhaps TRBD1 (5 bases). Trimming took off 1 base at V and 5 bases at J, with 20 bases between the two ends. CDR1 and CDR2 (germline): LNHNV, YYDKDF (reference sequence). The CDR3 runs to 17 residues. The DNA for the CDR3 is TGTGCCACCAGCAGAGTCCTCCAGGGCCAGGGAGGAACTGAAGCTTTCTTT. Translation gives CATSRVLQGQGGTEAFF.

This clonotype occurred many times. The J gene is TRBJ2-7, the V gene TRBV7-2; no definite D call. The CDR3 has 15 amino acids. Germline V gene lookup returns CDR1 SGHTA and CDR2 FQGNSA. The V gene lost 2 bases and the J gene lost 2 bases, with 13 bases spanning the gap. The CDR3 protein is CASSLLDTAAYEQYF. In DNA, the CDR3 is TGTGCCAGCAGCTTACTCGACACAGCAGCCTACGAGCAGTACTTC.

This chain links TRBV7-6 with TRBJ2-7; a weak D match, TRBD1 (6 bases). This CDR3 comprises 13 residues. Deletions cut 3 bases from V and 6 bases from J, with 12 bases between. Germline V gene lookup returns CDR1 SGHVS and CDR2 FNYEAQ. In nucleotides, the CDR3 is TGTGCCAGCAGCTTTGGGGGCCGCAGCGAGCAGTACTTC. Translating it yields CASSFGGRSEQYF.

The chain joins TRBV4-3 to TRBJ2-3, with D unresolved. V lost 0 bases and J 3 bases, leaving 10 bases between the germline ends. This CDR3 spans 15 amino acids. The germline gives CDR1 LGHNA, CDR2 YSLEER. The DNA of the CDR3 is TGCGCCAGCAGCCAAGATTCCTCCTTTACAGATACGCAGTATTTT. Its protein product is CASSQDSSFTDTQYF.

This clonotype was observed at least ten times. The chain recombines TRBV28 with TRBJ2-4; D not resolved. Germline V gene sequence: CDR1 MDHEN, CDR2 SYDVKM. The CDR3 has 13 amino acids. Trimming stripped 7 bases from V and 0 bases from J, with 7 bases between. CDR3: CASKTVAKNIQYF. CDR3 nucleotides: TGTGCCAGCAAGACGGTAGCCAAAAACATTCAGTACTTC.